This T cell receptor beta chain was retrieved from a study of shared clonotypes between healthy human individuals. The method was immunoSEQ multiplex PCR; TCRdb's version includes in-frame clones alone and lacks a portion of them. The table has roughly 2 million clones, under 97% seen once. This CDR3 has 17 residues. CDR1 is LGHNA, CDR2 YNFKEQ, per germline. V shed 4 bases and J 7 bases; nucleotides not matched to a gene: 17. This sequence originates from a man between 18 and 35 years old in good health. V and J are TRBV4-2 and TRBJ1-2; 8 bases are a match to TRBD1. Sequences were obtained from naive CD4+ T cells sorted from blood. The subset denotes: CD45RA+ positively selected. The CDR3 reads CASSLTGQAQWYFGYTF. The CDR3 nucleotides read TGTGCCAGCAGCCTCACGGGACAGGCGCAGTGGTACTTTGGCTACACCTTC.